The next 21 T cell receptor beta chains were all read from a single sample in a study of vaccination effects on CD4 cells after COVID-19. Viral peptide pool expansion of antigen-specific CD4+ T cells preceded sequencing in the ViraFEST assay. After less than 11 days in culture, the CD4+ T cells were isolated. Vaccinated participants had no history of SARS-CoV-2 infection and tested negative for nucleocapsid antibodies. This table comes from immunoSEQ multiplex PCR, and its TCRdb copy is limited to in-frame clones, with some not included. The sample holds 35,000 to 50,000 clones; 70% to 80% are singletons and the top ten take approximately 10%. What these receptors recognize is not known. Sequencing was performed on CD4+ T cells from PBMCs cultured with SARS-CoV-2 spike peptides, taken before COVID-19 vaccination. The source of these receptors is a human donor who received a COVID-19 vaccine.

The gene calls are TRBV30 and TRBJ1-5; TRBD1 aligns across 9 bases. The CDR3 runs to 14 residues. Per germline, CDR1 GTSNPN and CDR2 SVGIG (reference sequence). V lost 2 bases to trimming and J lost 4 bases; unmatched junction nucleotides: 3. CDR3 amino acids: CAWSNRGRNQPQHF. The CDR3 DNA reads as TGTGCCTGGAGTAACAGGGGGCGGAATCAGCCCCAGCATTTT.

For the CDR3, the DNA is TGCGCCAGCGGGACTAGCGGGTACAATGAGCAGTTCTTC. Its translation is CASGTSGYNEQFF. The V gene is TRBV4-1, the J gene TRBJ2-1; 12 nucleotides line up with TRBD2. V was clipped by 8 bases and J by 4 bases; unmatched bases: 0. The CDR3 has 13 amino acids. Per germline, CDR1 MGHRA and CDR2 YSYEKL.

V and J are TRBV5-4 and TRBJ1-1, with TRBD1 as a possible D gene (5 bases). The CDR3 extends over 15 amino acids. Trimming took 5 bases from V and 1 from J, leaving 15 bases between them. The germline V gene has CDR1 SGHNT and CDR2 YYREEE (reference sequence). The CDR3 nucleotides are TGTGCCAGCAGTCCCGGAGGAGGGGCGAACACTGAAGCTTTCTTT. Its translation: CASSPGGGANTEAFF.

Written as DNA, the CDR3 is TGTGCCAGCAGGGCGAGGGGGCGAGGGGCTGAAGCTTTCTTT. Its translation is CASRARGRGAEAFF. The chain employs TRBV5-6 and TRBJ1-1; 7 positions match TRBD1. The CDR3 length is 14 residues. Germline CDR1 and CDR2: SGHDT and YYEEEE. With 5 bases clipped from V and 6 bases from J, the junction kept 10 bases outside the gene matches.

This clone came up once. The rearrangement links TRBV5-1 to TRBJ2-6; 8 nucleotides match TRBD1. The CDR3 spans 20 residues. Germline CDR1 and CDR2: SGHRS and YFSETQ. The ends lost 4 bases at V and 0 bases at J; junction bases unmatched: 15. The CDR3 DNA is TGCGCCAGCAGCCCCGGGACAGGTTCCCATTACTTCTCTGGGGCCAACGTCCTGACTTTC. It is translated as CASSPGTGSHYFSGANVLTF.

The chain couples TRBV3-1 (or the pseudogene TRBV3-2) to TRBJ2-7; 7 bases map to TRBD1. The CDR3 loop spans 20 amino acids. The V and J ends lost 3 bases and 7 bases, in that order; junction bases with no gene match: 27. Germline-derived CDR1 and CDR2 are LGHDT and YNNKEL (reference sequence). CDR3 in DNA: TGTGCCAGCAGCCAGCTCCTCTGGGACAGTGCTCAATGCCTAGCCAGGGAGCAGTACGTC. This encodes CASSQLLWDSAQCLAREQYV.

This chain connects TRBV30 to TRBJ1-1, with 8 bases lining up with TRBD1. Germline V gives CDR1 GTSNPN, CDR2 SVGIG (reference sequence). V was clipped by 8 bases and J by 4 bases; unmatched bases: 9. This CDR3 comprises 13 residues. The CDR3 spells CARRGQGFTEAFF. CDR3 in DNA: TGTGCCCGGCGCGGACAGGGCTTCACTGAAGCTTTCTTT.

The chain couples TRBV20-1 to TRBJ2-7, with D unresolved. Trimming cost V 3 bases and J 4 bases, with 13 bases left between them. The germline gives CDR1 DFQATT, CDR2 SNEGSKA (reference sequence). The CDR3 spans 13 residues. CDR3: CSASRASRYEQYV. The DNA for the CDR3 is TGCAGTGCTAGTAGGGCGTCAAGATACGAGCAGTACGTC.

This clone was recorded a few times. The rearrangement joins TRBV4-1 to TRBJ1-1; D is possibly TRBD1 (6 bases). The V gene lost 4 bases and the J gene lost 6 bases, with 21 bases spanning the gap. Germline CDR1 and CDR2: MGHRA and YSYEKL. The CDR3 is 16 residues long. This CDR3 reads CASSPRGTAGMAEAFF. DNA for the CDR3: TGCGCCAGCAGCCCAAGGGGGACGGCAGGGATGGCTGAAGCTTTCTTT.

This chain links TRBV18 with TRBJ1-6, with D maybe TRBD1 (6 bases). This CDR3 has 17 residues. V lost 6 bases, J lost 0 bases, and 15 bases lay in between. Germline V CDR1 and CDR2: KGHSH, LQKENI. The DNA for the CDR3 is TGTGCCAGCTCCCGACTACAGGGAGGCTCCTATAATTCACCCCTCCACTTT. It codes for CASSRLQGGSYNSPLHF.

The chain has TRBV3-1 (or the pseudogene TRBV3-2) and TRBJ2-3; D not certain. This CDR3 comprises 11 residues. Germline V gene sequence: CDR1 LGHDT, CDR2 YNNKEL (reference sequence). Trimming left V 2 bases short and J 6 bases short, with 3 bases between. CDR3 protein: CASSQLDTQYF. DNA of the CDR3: TGTGCCAGCAGCCAACTGGATACGCAGTATTTT.

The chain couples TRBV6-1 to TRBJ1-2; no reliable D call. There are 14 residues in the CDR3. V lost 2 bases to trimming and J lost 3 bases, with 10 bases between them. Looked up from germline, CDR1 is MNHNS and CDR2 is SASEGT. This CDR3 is CASSERRSDYGYTF. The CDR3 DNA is TGTGCCAGCAGTGAAAGGAGGTCGGACTATGGCTACACCTTC.

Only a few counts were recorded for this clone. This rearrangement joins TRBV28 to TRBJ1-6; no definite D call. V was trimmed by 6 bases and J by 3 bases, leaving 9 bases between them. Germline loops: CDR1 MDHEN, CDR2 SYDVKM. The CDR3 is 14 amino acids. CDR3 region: CASRLPNYNSPLHF. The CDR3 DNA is TGTGCCAGCAGGCTACCGAACTATAATTCACCCCTCCACTTT.

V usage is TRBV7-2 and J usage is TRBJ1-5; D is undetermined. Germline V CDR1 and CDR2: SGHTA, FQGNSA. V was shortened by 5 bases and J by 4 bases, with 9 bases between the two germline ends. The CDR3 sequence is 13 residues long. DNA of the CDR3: TGTGCCAGCAGCCCATGGGATAATCAGCCCCAGCATTTT. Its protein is CASSPWDNQPQHF.

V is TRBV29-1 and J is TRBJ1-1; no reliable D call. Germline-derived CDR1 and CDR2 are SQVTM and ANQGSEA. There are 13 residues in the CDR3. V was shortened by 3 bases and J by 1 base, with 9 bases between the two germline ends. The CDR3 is CSVEPDPNTEAFF. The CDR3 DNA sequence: TGCAGCGTTGAGCCAGACCCGAACACTGAAGCTTTCTTT.

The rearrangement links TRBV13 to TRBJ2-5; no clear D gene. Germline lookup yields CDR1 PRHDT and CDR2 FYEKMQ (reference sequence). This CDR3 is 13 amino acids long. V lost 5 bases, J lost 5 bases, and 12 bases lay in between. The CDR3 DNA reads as TGTGCCAGCAGCAGAGTAGGTGTGGAGACCCAGTACTTC. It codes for CASSRVGVETQYF.

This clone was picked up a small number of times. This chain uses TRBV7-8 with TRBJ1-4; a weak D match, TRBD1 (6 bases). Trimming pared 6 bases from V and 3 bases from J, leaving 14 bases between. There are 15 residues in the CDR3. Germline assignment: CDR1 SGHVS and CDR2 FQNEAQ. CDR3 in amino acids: CASSRNRVSNEKLFF. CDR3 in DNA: TGTGCCAGCAGTCGAAACAGGGTTTCTAATGAAAAACTGTTTTTT.

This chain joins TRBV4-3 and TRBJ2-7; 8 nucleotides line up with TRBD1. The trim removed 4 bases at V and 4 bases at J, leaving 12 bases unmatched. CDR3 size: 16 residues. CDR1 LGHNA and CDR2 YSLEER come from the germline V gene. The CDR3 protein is CASSPLGQELDYEQYV. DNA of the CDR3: TGCGCCAGCAGCCCCCTGGGACAGGAATTAGATTACGAGCAGTACGTC.

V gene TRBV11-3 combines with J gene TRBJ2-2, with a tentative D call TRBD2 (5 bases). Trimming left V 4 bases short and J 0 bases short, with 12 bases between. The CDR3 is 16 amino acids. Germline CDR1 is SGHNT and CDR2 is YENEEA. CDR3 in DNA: TGTGCCAGCAGCTGGGAGTGGCACACGAACACCGGGGAGCTGTTTTTT. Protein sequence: CASSWEWHTNTGELFF.

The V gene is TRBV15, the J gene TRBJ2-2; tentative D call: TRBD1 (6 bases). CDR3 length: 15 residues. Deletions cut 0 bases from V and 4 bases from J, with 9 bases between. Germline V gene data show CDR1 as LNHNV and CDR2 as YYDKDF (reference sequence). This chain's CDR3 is CATSREAGATGELFF. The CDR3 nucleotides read TGTGCCACCAGCAGAGAAGCAGGGGCCACCGGGGAGCTGTTTTTT.

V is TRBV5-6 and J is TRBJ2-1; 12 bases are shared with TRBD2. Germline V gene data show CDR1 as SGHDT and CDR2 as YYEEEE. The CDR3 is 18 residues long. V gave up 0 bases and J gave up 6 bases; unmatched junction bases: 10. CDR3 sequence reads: CASSLVLAGGPNGNEQFF. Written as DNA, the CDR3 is TGTGCCAGCAGCTTGGTTCTAGCGGGGGGGCCAAACGGCAATGAGCAGTTCTTC.